Shown below are 23 T cell receptor beta chains from a single sample sequenced in a study of OX40 agonist ivuxolimab in advanced cancers. Clones were read by immunoSEQ multiplex PCR, and TCRdb kept only the in-frame ones, dropping some. The sample yields around 50,000 clones, over 75% seen once. The sequences come from CD4+ or CD8+ T cells sorted from blood, collected in a trial of the OX40 agonist ivuxolimab. These receptors were collected from an adult with an advanced solid tumor such as melanoma, head and neck, liver or kidney cancer.

The chain employs TRBV5-1 and TRBJ2-1; 9 bases line up with TRBD2. J gave up 2 bases and V 0 bases, and 3 bases lay outside the gene matches. The CDR3 runs 16 residues. Germline-derived CDR1 and CDR2 are SGHRS and YFSETQ. CDR3 DNA: TGCGCCAGCAGCTTGGTTCGCGGGAGGGCCTACAATGAGCAGTTCTTC. It codes for CASSLVRGRAYNEQFF.

The rearrangement joins TRBV9 to TRBJ2-1, with 11 bases that match TRBD2. With V trimmed by 4 bases and J by 8 bases, 14 bases remained unmatched. Germline CDR1 SGDLS, CDR2 YYNGEE. The length of the CDR3 is 17 residues. CDR3 region: CASSFRVPLAGADEQFF. Here the CDR3 DNA reads TGTGCCAGCAGCTTCCGAGTCCCACTAGCGGGAGCGGATGAGCAGTTCTTC. Drawing the rest from reference TRBV9 and TRBJ2-1, the complete variable domain is DSGVTQTPKHLITATGQRVTLRCSPRSGDLSVYWYQQSLDQGLQFLIQYYNGEERAKGNILERFSAQQFPDLHSELNLSSLELGDSALYFCASSFRVPLAGADEQFFGPGTRLTVL.

There are a few counts of this clone. The J gene is TRBJ2-7, the V gene TRBV5-1, with 7 bases aligning to TRBD1. V lost 4 bases and J lost 2; bases outside the gene matches: 6. In germline, CDR1 is SGHRS, CDR2 YFSETQ. The CDR3 is 14 residues long. The CDR3 sequence is CASSGGQAPYEQYF. The CDR3 nucleotides read TGCGCCAGCAGCGGCGGACAGGCGCCCTACGAGCAGTACTTC.

This chain uses TRBV7-9 with TRBJ2-3, with D perhaps being TRBD1 or TRBD2 (6 bases each). CDR3 size: 14 residues. The V end was cut by 9 bases, the J end by 3 bases, with 16 bases between. Germline V CDR1 and CDR2: SEHNR, FQNEAQ (reference sequence). CDR3 sequence: CARGGALGTDTQYF. CDR3 DNA: TGTGCCAGGGGGGGCGCTTTGGGAACAGATACGCAGTATTTT.

This clone has only one observation. J is TRBJ2-1 and V is TRBV12-5, with 9 nucleotides matching TRBD1. Germline V gene sequence: CDR1 LGHNT, CDR2 FRNRAP. Germline trimming cut 1 base from V and 3 bases from J; bases unmatched to any gene: 1. The CDR3 consists of 15 residues. The DNA for the CDR3 is TGTGCTAGTGGTTTGGGACAGGGGGACTACAATGAGCAGTTCTTC. It yields the protein CASGLGQGDYNEQFF.

The rearrangement uses TRBV28 and TRBJ1-2, with D unresolved. V gave up 7 bases and J gave up 2 bases, with 5 bases separating them. The CDR3 contains 11 residues. Germline CDR1 reads MDHEN; CDR2 reads SYDVKM. In DNA form, the CDR3 reads TGTGCCAGCACAAGGAACTATGGCTACACCTTC. This sequence encodes CASTRNYGYTF.

The rearrangement joins TRBV5-1 to TRBJ2-1; D may be TRBD2 (5 bases). The germline gives CDR1 SGHRS, CDR2 YFSETQ. With 0 bases removed from V and 10 bases from J, the gap between germline ends came to 14 bases. This CDR3 has 14 residues. CDR3 residues: CASSLEANGKEQFF. The CDR3 DNA is TGCGCCAGCAGCTTGGAAGCAAACGGGAAAGAGCAGTTCTTC.

The gene calls are TRBV5-1 and TRBJ2-7, with TRBD1 matching 10 bases. This CDR3 has 16 residues. Trimming cost V 4 bases and J 4 bases; bases outside gene matches: 11. The V gene's germline CDR1 is SGHRS and CDR2 YFSETQ. CDR3 protein: CASSPGRDRGVYEQYF. DNA for the CDR3: TGCGCCAGCAGCCCGGGCCGGGACAGGGGTGTTTACGAGCAGTACTTC.

This chain links TRBV28 with TRBJ2-5; D is unclear. There are 12 residues in the CDR3. V was trimmed by 4 bases and J by 3 bases, leaving 6 bases between them. Germline CDR1 MDHEN, CDR2 SYDVKM. This CDR3 is CASSSAKETQYF. The CDR3, as DNA: TGTGCCAGCAGTTCGGCCAAAGAGACCCAGTACTTC.

The gene calls are TRBV18 and TRBJ1-5, with TRBD1 matching over 7 bases. Trimming cost V 4 bases and J 0 bases; bases outside gene matches: 6. The V gene's germline CDR1 is KGHSH and CDR2 LQKENI. The CDR3 spans 16 residues. The CDR3 here is CASSLYGTDSNQPQHF. CDR3 nucleotide sequence: TGTGCCAGCTCACTTTACGGGACAGATAGCAATCAGCCCCAGCATTTT. The whole variable domain, remainder taken from reference TRBV18 and TRBJ1-5, is NAGVMQNPRHLVRRRGQEARLRCSPMKGHSHVYWYRQLPEEGLKFMVYLQKENIIDESGMPKERFSAEFPKEGPSILRIQQVVRGDSAAYFCASSLYGTDSNQPQHFGDGTRLSIL.

The DNA for the CDR3 is TGTGCCAGCAGCGACAGGGTGGCTAATGAAAAACTGTTTTTT. It codes for CASSDRVANEKLFF. This chain joins TRBV6-1 and TRBJ1-4; TRBD1 matches at 7 bases. The germline CDR1 and CDR2 sequences are MNHNS and SASEGT. V lost 6 bases to trimming and J lost 3 bases; unmatched junction nucleotides: 4. This CDR3 is built from 14 residues.

This clone was observed a few times. The chain links TRBV6-1 to TRBJ2-7; TRBD2 matches at 11 bases. Germline lookup yields CDR1 MNHNS and CDR2 SASEGT. This CDR3 region has 15 residues. With V trimmed by 5 bases and J by 0 bases, 3 bases remained unmatched. In nucleotides, the CDR3 is TGTGCCAGCAGTATAGCGGGAGGGCCCTCCTACGAGCAGTACTTC. Its translation: CASSIAGGPSYEQYF.

The chain carries TRBV5-4 and TRBJ2-1, with a tentative D call TRBD2 (6 bases). CDR1 is SGHNT and CDR2 is YYREEE in the germline V gene (reference sequence). The CDR3 length is 14 residues. The ends were cut back, 2 bases at V and 5 bases at J, with 11 bases in the middle. CDR3 protein: CASSFPGLDNEQFF. CDR3 sequence (DNA): TGTGCCAGCAGCTTTCCGGGACTTGACAATGAGCAGTTCTTC.

The chain is built from TRBV18 and TRBJ2-2; D uncertain. Germline lookup yields CDR1 KGHSH and CDR2 LQKENI. Trimming shortened V by 4 bases and J by 0 bases, and 18 bases separated the two germline ends. The CDR3 loop spans 18 amino acids. This CDR3 is CASSLSVLQFANTGELFF. The CDR3 nucleotides read TGTGCCAGCTCACTTTCCGTCCTCCAGTTCGCGAACACCGGGGAGCTGTTTTTT.

The chain combines TRBV6-6 with TRBJ1-6; D possibly corresponds to TRBD1 (6 bases). V was cut by 5 bases and J by 5 bases, with 13 bases left in between. The length of the CDR3 is 15 residues. Germline CDR1 and CDR2: MNHNY and SVGAGI (reference sequence). This CDR3 reads CASSAETGNNSPLHF. In DNA, the CDR3 is TGTGCCAGCAGTGCAGAAACAGGGAATAATTCACCCCTCCACTTT.

The chain recombines TRBV19 with TRBJ2-5, with TRBD2 as a possible D gene (6 bases). CDR1 and CDR2 from the germline V gene are LNHDA and SQIVND (reference sequence). This CDR3 has 15 amino acids. With 6 bases removed from V and 4 bases from J, the gap between germline ends came to 18 bases. The CDR3, as DNA: TGTGCCAGTAGCAACCTACTCCAGGGAGGAGAGACCCAGTACTTC. As protein: CASSNLLQGGETQYF.

The CDR3 DNA follows: TGTGCCAGCAGCACTAGCGTTAAGCCCCCCCTCAATGAGCAGTTCTTC. Its protein is CASSTSVKPPLNEQFF. The chain employs TRBV28 and TRBJ2-1, with 7 bases lining up with TRBD2. Looked up from germline, CDR1 is MDHEN and CDR2 is SYDVKM. This CDR3 has 16 amino acids. The V segment lost 6 bases and the J segment 6 bases; nucleotides outside the gene matches: 14.

The V call is TRBV29-1, the J call TRBJ2-6, with D possibly being TRBD1 or TRBD2 (5 bases each). This CDR3 contains 15 residues. Germline V gene sequence: CDR1 SQVTM, CDR2 ANQGSEA. V dropped 3 bases and J dropped 4 bases, with 13 bases sitting between them. The CDR3 loop reads CSVDGGRRGANVLTF. CDR3 bases: TGCAGCGTTGATGGGGGAAGGAGAGGGGCCAACGTCCTGACTTTC. Filled out from reference TRBV29-1 and TRBJ2-6, the complete variable domain reads SAVISQKPSRDICQRGTSLTIQCQVDSQVTMMFWYRQQPGQSLTLIATANQGSEATYESGFVIDKFPISRPNLTFSTLTVSNMSPEDSSIYLCSVDGGRRGANVLTFGAGSRLTVL.

J is TRBJ2-7 and V is TRBV19; D ambiguous. Per germline, CDR1 LNHDA and CDR2 SQIVND (reference sequence). V was trimmed by 4 bases and J by 0 bases, leaving 13 bases between them. The CDR3 consists of 15 residues. The CDR3, as DNA: TGTGCCAGTAGTACCCGACGGACCGACTCCTACGAGCAGTACTTC. Translation gives CASSTRRTDSYEQYF.

This clone was seen a handful of times. The chain is built from TRBV29-1 and TRBJ1-1; D might be TRBD1 (5 bases). Trimming shortened V by 7 bases and J by 1 base, and 10 bases separated the two germline ends. This CDR3 has 12 residues. CDR1 SQVTM and CDR2 ANQGSEA come from the germline V gene. The CDR3 spells CSAKQANTEAFF. CDR3 sequence (DNA): TGCAGCGCGAAACAGGCGAACACTGAAGCTTTCTTT.

As DNA, the CDR3 is TGTGCCAGCAGCCAACTGTGGGAGGGGGCCAACGTCCTGACTTTC. This sequence encodes CASSQLWEGANVLTF. The V call is TRBV7-2, the J call TRBJ2-6, with D perhaps TRBD2 (5 bases). V was cut by 5 bases and J by 4 bases, with 12 bases left in between. Per the germline V gene, CDR1 is SGHTA and CDR2 is FQGNSA. CDR3 length: 15 amino acids.

The rearrangement joins TRBV29-1 to TRBJ1-3; D not certain. CDR3 length: 10 amino acids. Germline values: CDR1 SQVTM, CDR2 ANQGSEA. V was pared by 6 bases and J by 2 bases, with 2 bases between. The CDR3 here is CSVPGNTIYF. The CDR3 nucleotides read TGCAGCGTCCCTGGAAACACCATATATTTT.

The rearrangement uses TRBV10-3 and TRBJ2-3, with D uncertain. This CDR3 has 12 amino acids. Germline V gene data show CDR1 as ENHRY and CDR2 as SYGVKD. Trimming cost V 4 bases and J 4 bases, with 6 bases left between them. The CDR3 spells CAISAQADTQYF. The CDR3 DNA reads TGTGCCATCAGTGCACAAGCAGATACGCAGTATTTT.